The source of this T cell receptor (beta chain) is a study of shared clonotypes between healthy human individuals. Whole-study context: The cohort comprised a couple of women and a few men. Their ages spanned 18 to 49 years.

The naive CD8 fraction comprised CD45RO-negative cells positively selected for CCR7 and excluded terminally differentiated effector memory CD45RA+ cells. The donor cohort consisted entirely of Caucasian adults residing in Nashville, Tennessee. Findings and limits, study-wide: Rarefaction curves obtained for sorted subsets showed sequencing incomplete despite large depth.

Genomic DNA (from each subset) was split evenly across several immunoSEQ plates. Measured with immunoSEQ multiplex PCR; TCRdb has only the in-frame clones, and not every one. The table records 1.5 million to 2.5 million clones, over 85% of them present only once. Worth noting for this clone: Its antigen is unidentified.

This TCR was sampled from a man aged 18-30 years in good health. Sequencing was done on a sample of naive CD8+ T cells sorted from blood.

DNA of the CDR3: TGTGCCAGCAGCCCCCGGGGGACCTGGGAGACCCAGTACTTC. Protein sequence: CASSPRGTWETQYF. V gene TRBV6-6 combines with J gene TRBJ2-5; D perhaps matches TRBD2 (6 bases). Germline-derived CDR1 and CDR2 are MNHNY and SVGAGI (reference sequence). The CDR3 runs to 14 residues. The V end lost 6 bases, the J end lost 5 bases, and 16 bases lay between the germline ends.